This T cell receptor (beta chain) derives from a study of T-cell memory formation after mild COVID-19 (dated by TCRdb to about 2021). Background on the whole study: TCR sequence clusters from the two donors were largely donor specific. In two donors, T-cell clones that expanded and contracted after mild COVID-19 were followed by sequencing TCRalpha and TCRbeta repertoires longitudinally. The cohort was made up of two young adult volunteers, one female and one male, who were previously healthy. Here is what the overall study found, with its caveats: Contracting CD4+ clones appeared mostly in the CM and EM memory subsets, whereas CD8+ clones were enriched in EMRA. The study included only a couple of mild cases, and larger cohorts that include severe cases with pre-infection samples were judged to be necessary. SARS-CoV-2 specificity was not confirmed for the second-wave clones peaking on day 37. From day 15 to 85, contracting clones showed balanced CD4/CD8 phenotypes, whereas a second wave of clones that expanded from day 15 to 37 leaned towards CD4+. The detection of some responding clones in pre-infection memory suggests that pre-existing cross-reactive memory T cells joined the SARS-CoV-2 response.

Sequencing used an Illumina NovaSeq 6000. TCRalpha and TCRbeta cDNA libraries were constructed by 5'RACE with constant-segment primers, with sample barcodes and unique molecular identifiers being introduced. Trizol reagent was used to extract RNA from every sample. Library amplification was performed in two PCR steps, and a second sample barcode and Illumina TruSeq adapters were introduced in the second step. Sequencing of the libraries was done on an Illumina NovaSeq, producing 2 x 150 bp paired-end reads. Under the source paper's analysis protocol: Reads were demultiplexed and collapsed into UMI-guided consensus sequences with migec v1.2.7. Using mixcr v2.1.11, the UMI consensuses were aligned to TRA and TRB V and J templates and assembled into clonotypes. A clonotype was counted as expanded or contracted only if both edgeR and NoisET called the change significant, with noise models trained on biological replicates. For edgeR calls, the cutoffs were a false discovery rate-adjusted p below 0.01 and a log2 fold-change threshold of 1. As an exploratory analysis of dynamics, PCA with hierarchical clustering was applied to max-normalized trajectories of the 1000 most abundant clonotypes. Separately sequenced CD4+ and CD8+ repertoires were used to assign a CD4 or CD8 phenotype to each responding clone. TCRdb reanalyzed the raw reads on its own, using fastp at Q25 for trimming and MiXCR for clone calling, and kept in-frame beta chains. All rows with the same CDR3 protein become a single entry with the most common DNA and genes. Clone size and V and J calls follow TCRdb, not the original study. Within this sample are 360,000 or so distinct CDR3 sequences, with under 30% of them counted one time only. The top ten hold roughly 13% of the sample.

V loses 3 bases, J loses 2 bases, and the germline ends lie 11 bases apart. The CDR3 spans 15 residues, from the cysteine through the phenylalanine. CDR3 DNA only is kept here, 45 bases in frame from base 1. This clonotype came up a few times. What this receptor recognizes is not known. No qualities accompany the bases; no much larger clone lies one base away. Ficoll-Paque density gradient centrifugation was used to isolate PBMCs. Sample: PBMCs or a T cell subset sorted from them (not recorded which). The clonotype originates from an adult woman who had mild COVID-19 (a few samples of this study predate the infection). The sample titles of this study are shuffled in the database, so cell type and time point are left out; the donor was told from shared clones. The chain was built from TRBV12-3 or TRBV12-4 and TRBJ1-3; TRBD1 could be the D gene, as 6 bases match. The nucleotide sequence is TGTGCCAGCAGTTTGCAGGGGCTCCCTGGAAACACCATATATTTT. This yields the protein CASSLQGLPGNTIYF.